This record covers a single T cell receptor delta chain. Its antigen is undetermined. A far more abundant clone sits one base away, making this likely a read error. The same CDR3 can be traced to other DNA sequences in this sample. This CDR3 contains 21 residues. The V gene's germline CDR1 is TSWWSYY and CDR2 QGS. TCR cDNA was made from PBMC RNA with gamma- and delta-chain-specific primers. TCRdb reanalysed the RT-PCR reads with CATT. The sample consists of about 150 delta-chain clones, around 64% of them appearing once. The data derive from a study of delta chains in infants with herpesvirus infections. General observations from the study: Among Vdelta1 cells, the public clonotype apparently waned within two to three months.

V usage is TRDV1 and J usage is TRDJ2; TRDD3 matches 10 bases. This TCR was sampled from a human donor who was a Ugandan infant, either HIV-exposed or HIV-unexposed (not recorded which). This specimen consisted of peripheral blood, obtained at time point 1 of longitudinal follow-up. The CDR3 coding sequence is TGTGCTCTTGGGGAAGGCGACTTCCTCCTTACTGGGGGATTCTTGACAGCGCAACTCTTCTTT. Protein product: CALGEGDFLLTGGFLTAQLFF.